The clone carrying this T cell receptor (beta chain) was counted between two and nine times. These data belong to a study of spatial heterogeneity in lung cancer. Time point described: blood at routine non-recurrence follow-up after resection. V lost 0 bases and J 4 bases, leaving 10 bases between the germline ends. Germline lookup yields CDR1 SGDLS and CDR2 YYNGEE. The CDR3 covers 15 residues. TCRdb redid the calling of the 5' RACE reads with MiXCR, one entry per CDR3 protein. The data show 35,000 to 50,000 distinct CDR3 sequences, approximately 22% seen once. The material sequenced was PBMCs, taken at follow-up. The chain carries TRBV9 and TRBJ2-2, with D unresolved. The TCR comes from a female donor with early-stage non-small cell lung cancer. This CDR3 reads CASSVGATGTGELFF. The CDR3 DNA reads TGTGCCAGCAGCGTAGGGGCCACGGGCACCGGGGAGCTGTTTTTT.